This T cell receptor beta chain comes out of a study of T cells in Graves' hyperthyroidism and ophthalmopathy. RNA transcripts gave rise to amplified TCR beta CDR3 regions. The TCR CDR3 was amplified in a first-round RT-PCR using the HTBI primer set. MiXCR, applied by TCRdb to the multiplex PCR reads, yields one record per CDR3 protein. The top ten clones hold more than 30% of a sample with 250,000 or so distinct CDR3 sequences, roughly 15% of them seen once. Exclusion criteria comprised uncontrolled infection, other autoimmune disease, pregnancy or lactation. The PBMCs had their origin in 7.5 to 10 ml of fresh peripheral blood. V was cut by 11 bases and J by 8 bases, with 27 bases left in between. The CDR3 runs 15 residues. Germline V CDR1 and CDR2: MNHNS, SASEGT.

This TCR was recovered from a woman between 50 and 59 years old with Graves' hyperthyroidism that later progressed to Graves' ophthalmopathy. The V gene is TRBV6-1, the J gene TRBJ1-2; perhaps TRBD1 as D (5 bases). The sequenced sample was blood. CDR3 amino acids: CAVFPSGGEGEGYTF. CDR3 nucleotides: TGTGCCGTCTTTCCCTCCGGGGGTGAGGGTGAAGGCTACACCTTC.